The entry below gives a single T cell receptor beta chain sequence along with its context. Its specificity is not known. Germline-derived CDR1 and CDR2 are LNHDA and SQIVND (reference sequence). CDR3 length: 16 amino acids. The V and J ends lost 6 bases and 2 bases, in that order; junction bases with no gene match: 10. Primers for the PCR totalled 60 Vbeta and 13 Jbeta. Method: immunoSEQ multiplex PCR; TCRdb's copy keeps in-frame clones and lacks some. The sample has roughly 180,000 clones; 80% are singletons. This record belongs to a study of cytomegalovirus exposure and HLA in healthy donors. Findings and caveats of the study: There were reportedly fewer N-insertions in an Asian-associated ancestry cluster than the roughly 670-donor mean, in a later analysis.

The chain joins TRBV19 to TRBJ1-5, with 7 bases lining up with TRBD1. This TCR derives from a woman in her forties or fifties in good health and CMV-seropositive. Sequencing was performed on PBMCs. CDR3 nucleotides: TGTGCCAGTAGATTCCTAGGAGGGGGCGGCAATCAGCCCCAGCATTTT. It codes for CASRFLGGGGNQPQHF.